Below, 5 T cell receptor beta chains from the same sample are listed, as sequenced in a study of T-cell reconstitution after alpha-beta-depleted transplantation in children. Unique molecular identifiers were used in preparing the TCRbeta library. TCRdb recomputed calls from the PCR reads with MiXCR, one row per CDR3 protein. The data show 250,000 to 400,000 distinct CDR3 sequences, with about a quarter seen just once and 9.5% to 13% held by the top ten. The sequenced sample was PBMCs, mostly from graft donor cells, obtained 180 days after TCRalphabeta/CD19-depleted stem cell transplant. These receptors all stem from a male patient younger than 18 who had a stem cell transplant for acute lymphoblastic leukemia, so the T cells may come from the graft donor.

This clonotype was seen only a few times. This chain joins TRBV29-1 and TRBJ2-3; 13 bases are shared with TRBD2. The length of the CDR3 is 18 residues. V shed 6 bases and J 3 bases; nucleotides not matched to a gene: 15. Germline CDR1 is SQVTM and CDR2 is ANQGSEA. CDR3 residues: CSVPGLAGAGWGTDTQYF. In DNA, the CDR3 is TGCAGCGTCCCAGGACTAGCGGGGGCCGGCTGGGGTACAGATACGCAGTATTTT.

This sequence joins TRBV19 and TRBJ2-3; tentative D call: TRBD2 (6 bases). The V end was cut by 6 bases, the J end by 2 bases, with 12 bases between. The CDR3 is made up of 14 amino acids. CDR1 and CDR2 (germline): LNHDA, SQIVND (reference sequence). CDR3 loop: CASSGPGATDTQYF. For the CDR3, the DNA is TGTGCCAGTAGCGGACCGGGAGCCACAGATACGCAGTATTTT. The whole variable domain, remainder taken from reference TRBV19 and TRBJ2-3, is DGGITQSPKYLFRKEGQNVTLSCEQNLNHDAMYWYRQDPGQGLRLIYYSQIVNDFQKGDIAEGYSVSREKKESFPLTVTSAQKNPTAFYLCASSGPGATDTQYFGPGTRLTVL.

This clonotype came up many times. V and J are TRBV5-1 and TRBJ2-7; D remains unclear. Germline CDR1 reads SGHRS; CDR2 reads YFSETQ. With 5 bases removed from V and 2 bases from J, the gap between germline ends came to 11 bases. CDR3 length equals 13 residues. The CDR3, as DNA: TGCGCCAGCAGTTGGGGAACAGCCTACGAGCAGTACTTC. Residues: CASSWGTAYEQYF.

This clonotype was seen only a few times. The chain joins TRBV5-6 to TRBJ2-1; 7 nucleotides match TRBD2. J was trimmed by 1 base and V by 5 bases; bases with no gene match: 9. Germline V lookup: CDR1 SGHDT, CDR2 YYEEEE. The length of the CDR3 is 16 residues. CDR3 nucleotides: TGTGCCAGCAGACGACTTAGCGGGTTATCCTACAATGAGCAGTTCTTC. Translated, it gives CASRRLSGLSYNEQFF.

This clonotype was seen a handful of times. The chain joins TRBV27 to TRBJ2-7; D is unresolved. Germline-derived CDR1 and CDR2 are MNHEY and SMNVEV (reference sequence). V was pared by 5 bases and J by 3 bases, with 20 bases between. The CDR3 consists of 16 residues. DNA for the CDR3: TGTGCCAGCAGTGCGAACCCCTCTCGACTGAGCTACGAGCAGTACTTC. Translation: CASSANPSRLSYEQYF.